This T cell receptor beta chain was obtained from a study of molecular identifiers for immune sequencing clone quantification. Of note for this clonotype: Its target is unknown.

Isolation of naive CD8 T cells was achieved by sorting on a CD8+CD4-CCR7+CD45RA+ phenotype. The study, taken as a whole, reports: Molecules of identical TCR sharing a barcode could underestimate highly expanded clone sizes.

This CDR3 comprises 16 residues. CDR1 is DFQATT and CDR2 is SNEGSKA in the germline V gene (reference sequence). V was cut by 2 bases and J by 8 bases, with 22 bases left in between. Listed TCR primers and previously described methods were used for bulk TCR libraries. TCRdb reprocessed the PCR reads via MiXCR and lists one record per CDR3 protein. The sample holds approximately 500,000 distinct CDR3 sequences; about a quarter are singletons and the top ten take approximately 0.8%. This chain joins TRBV20-1 and TRBJ1-5; the D gene is possibly TRBD1 (6 bases). Input material: naive CD8+ T cells from blood, with Jurkat cell RNA spiked in. Regarding subset: FACS-sorted CD8+CD4-CCR7+CD45RA+ naive T cells. The TCR comes from a human donor in good health. Some libraries in this study had Jurkat cell RNA spiked in. The CDR3 bases are TGCAGTGCTAGACAGGCAGGGGTTCTTTCCGACGAGCCCCAGCATTTT. This translates into CSARQAGVLSDEPQHF.